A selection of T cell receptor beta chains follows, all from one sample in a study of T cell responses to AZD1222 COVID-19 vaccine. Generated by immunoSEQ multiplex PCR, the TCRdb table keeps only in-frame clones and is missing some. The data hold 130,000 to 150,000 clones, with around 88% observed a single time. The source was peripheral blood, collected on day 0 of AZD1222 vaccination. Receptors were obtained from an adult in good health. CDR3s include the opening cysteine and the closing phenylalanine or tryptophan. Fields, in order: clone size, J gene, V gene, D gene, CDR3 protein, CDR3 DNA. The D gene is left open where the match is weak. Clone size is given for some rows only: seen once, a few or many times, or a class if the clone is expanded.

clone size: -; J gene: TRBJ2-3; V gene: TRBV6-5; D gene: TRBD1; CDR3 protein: CASRLDRGSTDTQYF; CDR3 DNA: TGTGCCAGCAGGCTCGACAGGGGGAGTACAGATACGCAGTATTTT
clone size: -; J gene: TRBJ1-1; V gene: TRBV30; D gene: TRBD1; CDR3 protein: CAWRRTGYTEAFF; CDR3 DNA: TGTGCCTGGAGACGGACAGGCTACACTGAAGCTTTCTTT
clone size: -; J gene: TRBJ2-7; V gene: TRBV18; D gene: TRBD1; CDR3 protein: CASSGQGSYEQYF; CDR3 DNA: TGTGCCAGCTCCGGACAGGGTTCCTACGAGCAGTACTTC
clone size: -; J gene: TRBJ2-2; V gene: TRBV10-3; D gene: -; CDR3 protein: CATSATSNTGELFF; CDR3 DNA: TGTGCCACCTCCGCCACGTCGAACACCGGGGAGCTGTTTTTT
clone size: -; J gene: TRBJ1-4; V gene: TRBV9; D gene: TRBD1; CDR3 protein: CASSATGTVNEKLFF; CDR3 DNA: TGTGCCAGCAGCGCAACCGGGACAGTTAATGAAAAACTGTTTTTT
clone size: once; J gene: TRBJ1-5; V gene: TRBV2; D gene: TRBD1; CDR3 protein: CASRLRTGVSNQPQHF; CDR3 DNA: TGTGCCAGCCGCCTCCGGACAGGGGTAAGCAATCAGCCCCAGCATTTT
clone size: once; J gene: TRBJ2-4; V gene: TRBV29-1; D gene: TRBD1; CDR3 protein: CSVFWDRATGIQYF; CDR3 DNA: TGCAGCGTGTTCTGGGACAGGGCAACAGGCATTCAGTACTTC
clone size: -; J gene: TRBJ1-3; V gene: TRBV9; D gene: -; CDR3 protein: CASSGGAAGNTIYF; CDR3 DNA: TGTGCCAGCAGCGGGGGCGCCGCTGGAAACACCATATATTTT
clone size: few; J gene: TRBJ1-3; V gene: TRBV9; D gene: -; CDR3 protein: CASSAPRSTDAGNTIYF; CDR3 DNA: TGTGCCAGCAGCGCCCCGAGGTCGACAGACGCTGGAAACACCATATATTTT
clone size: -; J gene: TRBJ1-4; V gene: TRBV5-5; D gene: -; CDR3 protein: CASSLIRDPYEKLFF; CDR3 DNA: TGTGCCAGCAGCTTGATCCGGGACCCGTATGAAAAACTGTTTTTT
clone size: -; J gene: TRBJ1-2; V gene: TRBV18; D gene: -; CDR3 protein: CASSALERLGGYTF; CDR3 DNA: TGTGCCAGCTCAGCCCTGGAAAGGCTCGGCGGCTACACCTTC
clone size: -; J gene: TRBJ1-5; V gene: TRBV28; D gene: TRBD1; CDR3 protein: CASTRTGRFNQPQHF; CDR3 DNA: TGTGCCAGCACCCGGACAGGGCGTTTCAATCAGCCCCAGCATTTT
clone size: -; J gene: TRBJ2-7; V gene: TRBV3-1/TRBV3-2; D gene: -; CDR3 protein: CASSPQGLSEQYF; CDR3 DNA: TGTGCCAGCAGCCCTCAGGGGTTATCCGAGCAGTACTTC
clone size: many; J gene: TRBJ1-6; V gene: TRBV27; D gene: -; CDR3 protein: CASSTQQGLVNSPLHF; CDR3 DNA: TGTGCCAGCAGTACTCAACAGGGATTGGTTAATTCACCCCTCCACTTT
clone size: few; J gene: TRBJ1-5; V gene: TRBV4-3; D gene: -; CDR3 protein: CASSQELEPGRPQHF; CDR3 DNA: TGCGCCAGCAGCCAAGAGCTAGAGCCCGGTCGGCCCCAGCATTTT
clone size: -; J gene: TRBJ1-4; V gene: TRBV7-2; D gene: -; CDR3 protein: CASSTRPGNEKLFF; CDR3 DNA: TGTGCCAGCAGCACCCGGCCGGGGAATGAAAAACTGTTTTTT
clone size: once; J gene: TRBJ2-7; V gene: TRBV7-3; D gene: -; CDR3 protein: CASSLSPGSYEQYF; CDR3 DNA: TGTGCCAGCAGCTTAAGCCCAGGGAGCTACGAGCAGTACTTC
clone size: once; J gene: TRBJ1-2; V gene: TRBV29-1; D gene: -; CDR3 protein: CSVEDVSLRGYTF; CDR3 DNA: TGCAGCGTTGAAGATGTCAGCTTGAGGGGCTACACCTTC
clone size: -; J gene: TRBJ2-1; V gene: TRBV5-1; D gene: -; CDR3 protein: CASSPDSAEYNEQFF; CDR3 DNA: TGCGCCAGCAGCCCTGACAGCGCGGAATACAATGAGCAGTTCTTC
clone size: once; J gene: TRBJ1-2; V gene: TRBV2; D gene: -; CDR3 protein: CAILLRGNYGYTF; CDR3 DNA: TGTGCCATCCTACTGCGGGGGAACTATGGCTACACCTTC
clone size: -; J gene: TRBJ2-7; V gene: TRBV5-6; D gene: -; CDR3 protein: CASSRRDSYEQYF; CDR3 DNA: TGTGCCAGCAGCCGACGGGACTCCTACGAGCAGTACTTC
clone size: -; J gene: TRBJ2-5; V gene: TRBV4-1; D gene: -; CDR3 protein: CASKEQGQETQYF; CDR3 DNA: TGCGCCAGTAAAGAACAGGGCCAAGAGACCCAGTACTTC
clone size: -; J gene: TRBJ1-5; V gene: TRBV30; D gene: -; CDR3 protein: CAWSLSRGSLTQHF; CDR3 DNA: TGTGCCTGGAGTTTGAGTAGGGGTAGTTTGACCCAGCATTTT
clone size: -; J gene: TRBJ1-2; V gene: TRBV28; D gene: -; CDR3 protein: CASRTGVYGYTF; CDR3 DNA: TGTGCCAGTAGAACCGGGGTCTATGGCTACACCTTC